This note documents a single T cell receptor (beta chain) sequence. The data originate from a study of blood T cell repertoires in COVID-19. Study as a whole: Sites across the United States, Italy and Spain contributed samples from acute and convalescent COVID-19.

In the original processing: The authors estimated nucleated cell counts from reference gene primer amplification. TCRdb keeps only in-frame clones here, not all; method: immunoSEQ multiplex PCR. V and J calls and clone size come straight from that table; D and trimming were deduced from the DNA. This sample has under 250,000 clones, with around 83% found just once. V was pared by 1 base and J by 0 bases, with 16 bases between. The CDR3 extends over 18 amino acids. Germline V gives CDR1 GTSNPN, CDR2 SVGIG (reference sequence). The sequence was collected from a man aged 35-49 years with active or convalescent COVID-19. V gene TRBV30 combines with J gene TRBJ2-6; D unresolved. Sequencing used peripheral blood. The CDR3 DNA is TGTGCCTGGAGTGATTACAGATGGAAGGCCTCTGGGGCCAACGTCCTGACTTTC. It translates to CAWSDYRWKASGANVLTF. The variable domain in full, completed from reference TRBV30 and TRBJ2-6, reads SQTIHQWPATLVQPVGSPLSLECTVEGTSNPNLYWYRQAAGRGLQLLFYSVGIGQISSEVPQNLSASRPQDRQFILSSKKLLLSDSGFYLCAWSDYRWKASGANVLTFGAGSRLTVL.